The 9 T cell receptor beta chains listed next were all sequenced from one sample in a study of cytomegalovirus exposure and HLA in healthy donors. The PCR ran on 60 Vbeta and 13 Jbeta primers. The assay was immunoSEQ multiplex PCR, and TCRdb's table has in-frame clones only and misses some. This sample has fewer than 150,000 clones; nearly 80% occur once, and the top ten carry around 4.9%. Sequences were obtained from PBMCs. Receptors originate from a male donor in good health and CMV-seronegative.

The chain combines TRBV7-6 with TRBJ1-1; D not certain. This CDR3 is built from 14 residues. In germline, CDR1 is SGHVS, CDR2 FNYEAQ. Trimming took 5 bases from V and 4 from J, leaving 14 bases between them. CDR3 coding DNA: TGTGCCAGCAGCCCCAGGTCCTCCGCCACTGAAGCTTTCTTT. Its translation is CASSPRSSATEAFF.

The rearrangement links TRBV27 to TRBJ2-7; perhaps TRBD1 as D (5 bases). The CDR3 is 14 residues long. Trimming took off 0 bases at V and 2 bases at J, with 8 bases between the two ends. Germline values: CDR1 MNHEY, CDR2 SMNVEV (reference sequence). The CDR3 spells CASSLSKGPYEQYF. The CDR3 coding sequence is TGTGCCAGCAGTTTATCGAAGGGGCCCTACGAGCAGTACTTC.

This clone ranks as medium-sized. Other DNA sequences in the same sample also yield this CDR3. V is TRBV30 and J is TRBJ1-1; no clear D. Germline lookup yields CDR1 GTSNPN and CDR2 SVGIG (reference sequence). Trimming took 0 bases from V and 0 from J, leaving 5 bases between them. The CDR3 runs 13 residues. In DNA form, the CDR3 reads TGTGCCTGGAGTGTTTCCATGAACACTGAAGCTTTCTTT. This codes for CAWSVSMNTEAFF.

The J gene is TRBJ2-7, the V gene TRBV18, with a weak D call TRBD2 (6 bases). V gave up 0 bases and J gave up 5 bases, with 11 bases separating them. This CDR3 spans 14 amino acids. CDR1 and CDR2 (germline): KGHSH, LQKENI. The CDR3 nucleotides are TGTGCCAGCTCACCACCAGGGAGGATTAACGAGCAGTACTTC. This codes for CASSPPGRINEQYF.

The rearrangement links TRBV11-2 to TRBJ1-1; D ambiguous. CDR1 is SGHAT, CDR2 FQNNGV, per germline. CDR3 length: 14 residues. The V end was cut by 3 bases, the J end by 11 bases, with 19 bases between. In DNA form, the CDR3 reads TGTGCCAGCAGCTTGTGGTACGGGGAAAACTCGGCTTTCTTT. As protein: CASSLWYGENSAFF.

The J gene is TRBJ2-2, the V gene TRBV28; tentative D call: TRBD2 (5 bases). The CDR3 runs to 15 residues. Germline CDR1 and CDR2: MDHEN and SYDVKM. V was trimmed by 5 bases and J by 6 bases, leaving 16 bases between them. The CDR3 DNA reads as TGTGCCAGCAGTGGCGCGGAGGTAGGGCCCGGGGAGCTGTTTTTT. Translation gives CASSGAEVGPGELFF.

The V and J genes are TRBV4-3 and TRBJ1-4; 9 bases line up with TRBD1. J was trimmed by 7 bases and V by 4 bases; bases with no gene match: 7. The length of the CDR3 is 15 residues. The germline gives CDR1 LGHNA, CDR2 YSLEER. CDR3 in DNA: TGCGCCAGCAGCCCGACCGGGACAGGGAGTGAAAAACTGTTTTTT. The encoded protein is CASSPTGTGSEKLFF.

The J gene is TRBJ1-2, the V gene TRBV19; 7 bases line up with TRBD1. Looked up from germline, CDR1 is LNHDA and CDR2 is SQIVND (reference sequence). The CDR3 spans 16 residues. V trimming: 6 bases; J trimming: 1 base; junction bases outside the gene matches: 11. The CDR3 sequence is CASSRFNTGDNYGYTF. The CDR3 DNA reads TGTGCCAGTAGCCGATTCAACACAGGGGATAACTATGGCTACACCTTC.

This clone has just a few counts. This rearrangement joins TRBV27 to TRBJ1-1; D is possibly TRBD1 (5 bases). Germline CDR1 MNHEY, CDR2 SMNVEV (reference sequence). V dropped 0 bases and J dropped 0 bases, with 8 bases sitting between them. The CDR3 extends over 15 amino acids. CDR3: CASSLSGQVNTEAFF. CDR3 in DNA: TGTGCCAGCAGTTTATCTGGACAAGTGAACACTGAAGCTTTCTTT.